This entry features one TCR beta chain sequence. The record originates from a study of OX40 agonist ivuxolimab in advanced cancers. The CDR3 spans 16 residues. Germline CDR1 reads SEHNR; CDR2 reads FQNEAQ (reference sequence). V lost 4 bases to trimming and J lost 7 bases, with 22 bases between them. Repertoires were generated with immunoSEQ multiplex PCR, while TCRdb's copy carries only in-frame clones and drops some. The table includes approximately 77,000 clones, approximately 92% detected once. This clonotype was sampled from an adult with an advanced solid tumor such as melanoma, head and neck, liver or kidney cancer. The chain uses TRBV7-9 and TRBJ1-2; possible D gene TRBD1, 5 bases. This material consisted of CD4+ or CD8+ T cells sorted from blood, taken in a trial of the OX40 agonist ivuxolimab. The CDR3 here is CASSSRDVAVNVGYTF. The CDR3 bases are TGTGCCAGCAGCTCCCGGGACGTCGCTGTAAATGTTGGCTACACCTTC.